This T cell receptor (beta chain) emerged from a study of T cell responses to AZD1222 COVID-19 vaccine. Study summary: Analyses pooled second doses at about 4 or about 12 weeks. Study-wide findings and caveats: Dominant CD4 TCR responses targeted spike regions 160-218 and 743-854. Unmutated variant regions are reportedly the target of nearly half of TCRs that are spike-specific. Of the AZD1222 recipients, only 5 to 7 were seropositive at baseline.

This clone was seen a single time. Its antigen is undetermined. CDR3 size: 17 residues. CDR1 SGHTS and CDR2 YDEGEE come from the germline V gene. The trim removed 4 bases at V and 3 bases at J, leaving 13 bases unmatched. Sequencing used immunoSEQ multiplex PCR; TCRdb keeps in-frame clones, though not all of them. The profile shows 120,000 or so clones, 75% to 95% of them singletons. This chain connects TRBV5-8 to TRBJ2-5; 9 bases align to TRBD1. The sample was peripheral blood, taken on day 0 of AZD1222 vaccination. This receptor was obtained from an adult in good health. CDR3 region: CASSPDRGTGGEETQYF. The CDR3 bases are TGTGCCAGCAGCCCGGACAGGGGAACGGGAGGAGAAGAGACCCAGTACTTC.